A single sample gave rise to the 14 T cell receptor beta chains below, sequenced in a study of beta chain features in type 1 diabetes. Since all of the isolated RNA was reverse transcribed, expressed TCRB transcripts were what got sequenced. The repertoire was sequenced with immunoSEQ multiplex PCR; TCRdb's copy has only in-frame clones and lacks some. The sample shows under 450,000 clones, approximately 13% of them seen only once. The sample comprised naive CD4+ T cells from blood. These receptor sequences come from a man aged 30 to 45 in good health.

In its sample, this clone was seen a few times. This chain joins TRBV5-1 and TRBJ1-4, with a possible D match to TRBD1 (6 bases). From germline, CDR1 is SGHRS and CDR2 YFSETQ. The CDR3 is 16 residues long. V lost 6 bases and J 3 bases, leaving 18 bases between the germline ends. CDR3 sequence: CASNRSTGRANEKLFF. CDR3 nucleotide sequence: TGCGCCAGCAATCGTTCAACAGGGCGAGCTAATGAAAAACTGTTTTTT.

The sample holds a few counts of this clone. The CDR3 nucleotides read TGCAGCGTTGGGGGACCTAGCGGGCACAAGAAATATTACAATGAGCAGTTCTTC. Its protein product is CSVGGPSGHKKYYNEQFF. The chain carries TRBV29-1 and TRBJ2-1, with 8 nucleotides matching TRBD2. There are 18 residues in the CDR3. Trimming at V came to 4 bases and at J to 4 bases, leaving 18 bases not matched to a gene. Per the germline V gene, CDR1 is SQVTM and CDR2 is ANQGSEA.

This clone was seen more than once but under ten times. The chain links TRBV7-8 to TRBJ2-3; D unclear. CDR3 length: 15 residues. In germline, CDR1 is SGHVS, CDR2 FQNEAQ. V lost 2 bases and J 2 bases, leaving 11 bases between the germline ends. In DNA form, the CDR3 reads TGTGCCAGCAGCTTATTACGTCAGGCCACAGATACGCAGTATTTT. It translates to CASSLLRQATDTQYF.

The sample holds a few counts of this clone. The rearrangement links TRBV9 to TRBJ2-1; TRBD1 matches 7 bases. The CDR3 runs to 17 residues. The germline V gene encodes CDR1 SGDLS and CDR2 YYNGEE. V dropped 4 bases and J dropped 12; count of bases not matched to a gene: 22. The DNA for the CDR3 is TGTGCCAGCAGCTATACAACAGGGGTCCCCTCGTCAAGGGGGCAGTTCTTC. It specifies CASSYTTGVPSSRGQFF.

This clone was counted between two and nine times. J is TRBJ1-1 and V is TRBV9; D may be TRBD1 (5 bases). Germline V gives CDR1 SGDLS, CDR2 YYNGEE. CDR3 length: 13 amino acids. Trimming shortened V by 0 bases and J by 4 bases, and 7 bases separated the two germline ends. The chain's CDR3 is CASSVAGLTEAFF. CDR3 nucleotide sequence: TGTGCCAGCAGCGTAGCAGGGCTCACTGAAGCTTTCTTT.

The chain links TRBV11-3 to TRBJ2-2; D not certain. V lost 5 bases and J 6 bases, leaving 7 bases between the germline ends. Germline V gene sequence: CDR1 SGHNT, CDR2 YENEEA. The CDR3 has 12 residues. CDR3 DNA: TGTGCCAGCAGCCACGCTTCCGGGGAGCTGTTTTTT. As protein: CASSHASGELFF. Full variable domain (rest looked up from reference TRBV11-3 and TRBJ2-2): EAGVVQSPRYKIIEKKQPVAFWCNPISGHNTLYWYLQNLGQGPELLIRYENEEAVDDSQLPKDRFSAERLKGVDSTLKIQPAELGDSAVYLCASSHASGELFFGEGSRLTVL.

The table lists this clone with a few counts. This chain uses TRBV20-1 with TRBJ1-1, with D unresolved. In germline, CDR1 is DFQATT, CDR2 SNEGSKA (reference sequence). This CDR3 contains 11 residues. V lost 5 bases and J lost 7, with 11 bases in between. The CDR3 bases are TGCAGTGCTGGCCGAGGAGGTGAAGCTTTCTTT. This sequence encodes CSAGRGGEAFF.

This clone has only a few counts. The genes are TRBV29-1 and TRBJ2-1; 9 nucleotides match TRBD1. From germline, CDR1 is SQVTM and CDR2 ANQGSEA. CDR3 length: 13 residues. With 7 bases clipped from V and 2 bases from J, the junction kept 3 bases outside the gene matches. CDR3 in amino acids: CSAGTGPYNEQFF. The CDR3 nucleotides are TGCAGCGCCGGGACAGGGCCCTACAATGAGCAGTTCTTC.

In this sample, this clone turned up a few times. The V and J genes are TRBV27 and TRBJ2-5; D gene ambiguous. This CDR3 comprises 13 residues. Germline loops: CDR1 MNHEY, CDR2 SMNVEV (reference sequence). V shed 3 bases and J shed 1 base, with 6 bases lying between them. CDR3 bases: TGTGCCAGCAGTTTTGGCAGCCAAGAGACCCAGTACTTC. Its translation is CASSFGSQETQYF.

V and J are TRBV23-1 and TRBJ1-2; D is uncertain. TRBV23-1 is placed among ORFs of uncertain function. The V end was cut by 6 bases, the J end by 5 bases, with 4 bases between. This CDR3 is built from 10 residues. CDR3 DNA: TGCGCCAGCAGAGAGTATGGCTACACCTTC. It encodes CASREYGYTF.

The chain is built from TRBV27 and TRBJ1-2; 7 nucleotides align to TRBD1. The germline gives CDR1 MNHEY, CDR2 SMNVEV (reference sequence). The CDR3 runs to 15 residues. Trimming cost V 2 bases and J 6 bases; bases outside gene matches: 9. DNA of the CDR3: TGTGCCAGCAGTTTAACCCGACAGGGCCCTAATGGCTACACCTTC. It specifies CASSLTRQGPNGYTF.

The chain has TRBV28 and TRBJ2-3; 11 bases map to TRBD2. The CDR3 covers 18 residues. CDR1 and CDR2 from the germline V gene are MDHEN and SYDVKM. V gave up 5 bases and J gave up 1 base; unmatched junction bases: 11. The CDR3 DNA sequence: TGTGCCAGCAGTCCCCGGCTAGCGGGGGGCACGGGCACAGATACGCAGTATTTT. It is translated as CASSPRLAGGTGTDTQYF.

This clone was seen a handful of times. DNA for the CDR3: TGTGCCAGCGGACGGGATCAGGATACGCAGTATTTT. Translation: CASGRDQDTQYF. The chain joins TRBV6-5 to TRBJ2-3; D may be TRBD2 (5 bases). CDR3 length: 12 amino acids. CDR1 and CDR2 from the germline V gene are MNHEY and SVGAGI. V was shortened by 8 bases and J by 6 bases, with 12 bases between the two germline ends.

The rearrangement links TRBV30 to TRBJ1-2; D is possibly TRBD1 (5 bases). Trimming took 0 bases from V and 4 from J, leaving 15 bases between them. The CDR3 length is 15 residues. Germline CDR1 is GTSNPN and CDR2 is SVGIG (reference sequence). CDR3 DNA: TGTGCCTGGAGTGTGGCCGGCGGGGGACTCTATGGCTACACCTTC. This gives the protein CAWSVAGGGLYGYTF. Using reference TRBV30 and TRBJ1-2 for the parts outside the CDR3, the full variable domain is SQTIHQWPATLVQPVGSPLSLECTVEGTSNPNLYWYRQAAGRGLQLLFYSVGIGQISSEVPQNLSASRPQDRQFILSSKKLLLSDSGFYLCAWSVAGGGLYGYTFGSGTRLTVV.